Below are 9 T cell receptor beta chains sequenced from a single sample in a study of identical twins. TCRdb itself ran the 5' RACE reads through MiXCR, one entry per CDR3 protein. The sample contains about 260,000 distinct CDR3 sequences, around 6.6% of which appear only once. The same data also contributed to another study, on yellow fever vaccine responses in identical twins.

Input material: memory (CD45RO+) T cells sorted from blood. Every receptor here comes from a woman aged 18-29 years in good health.

This clonotype occurred many times. This rearrangement joins TRBV12-3 or TRBV12-4 to TRBJ1-2; D is uncertain. The V and J ends lost 3 bases and 7 bases respectively, with 9 bases between them. This CDR3 region has 12 residues. In nucleotides, the CDR3 is TGTGCCAGCAGTTTTGGTAACCTTGGCTACACCTTC. Encoded protein: CASSFGNLGYTF.

In its sample, this clonotype was seen a few times. The chain uses TRBV5-1 and TRBJ2-4, with 7 bases fitting TRBD1. This CDR3 comprises 17 residues. J lost 0 bases, V lost 0 bases, and 6 bases had no gene match. Per germline, CDR1 SGHRS and CDR2 YFSETQ. CDR3 sequence reads: CASSLDQGQLAKNIQYF. Written as DNA, the CDR3 is TGCGCCAGCAGCTTGGACCAGGGACAGCTAGCCAAAAACATTCAGTACTTC.

This clonotype has ten or more counts. The chain is built from TRBV5-1 and TRBJ1-1, with no clear D. V lost 0 bases and J lost 5, with 11 bases in between. CDR1 is SGHRS, CDR2 YFSETQ, per germline. The CDR3 has 14 residues. The DNA for the CDR3 is TGCGCCAGCAGCTTGGTAAAAGGGTGGACTGAAGCTTTCTTT. It encodes CASSLVKGWTEAFF.

This clonotype was counted a few times. This chain uses TRBV20-1 with TRBJ2-1; TRBD2 aligns across 11 bases. Germline V lookup: CDR1 DFQATT, CDR2 SNEGSKA (reference sequence). Trimming took 5 bases from V and 0 from J; bases not matched to a gene: 6. The CDR3 covers 16 residues. The CDR3: CSARTSGYSSYNEQFF. The CDR3 DNA follows: TGCAGTGCTCGGACTAGCGGGTATAGCTCCTACAATGAGCAGTTCTTC.

This clonotype was detected only a few times. The chain has TRBV5-6 and TRBJ1-1, with a weak D call TRBD1 (5 bases). The CDR3 runs to 12 residues. Germline CDR1 and CDR2: SGHDT and YYEEEE. The V end was cut by 4 bases, the J end by 7 bases, with 11 bases between. The CDR3 nucleotides are TGTGCCAGCAGCCCGGGGACCTTTGAAGCTTTCTTT. Translated: CASSPGTFEAFF.

The chain couples TRBV4-1 to TRBJ1-1; D ambiguous. Germline CDR1 reads MGHRA; CDR2 reads YSYEKL. The CDR3 spans 17 residues. With 0 bases removed from V and 0 bases from J, the gap between germline ends came to 14 bases. CDR3 amino acids: CASSQDRFGVLNTEAFF. Written as DNA, the CDR3 is TGCGCCAGCAGCCAAGACAGATTTGGGGTATTGAACACTGAAGCTTTCTTT.

This clonotype has ten or more counts. CDR3 sequence reads: CSAINSAGSNQPQHF. Written as DNA, the CDR3 is TGCAGTGCTATCAACTCGGCAGGGAGCAATCAGCCCCAGCATTTT. V is TRBV20-1 and J is TRBJ1-5, with a tentative D call TRBD1 (5 bases). The germline CDR1 and CDR2 sequences are DFQATT and SNEGSKA (reference sequence). This CDR3 has 15 residues. Trimming left V 4 bases short and J 1 base short, with 14 bases between.

This clonotype turned up a few times. The germline gene is not matched at one end of the junction; a read error may be the cause. This chain connects TRBV12-3 or TRBV12-4 to TRBJ2-2; 9 nucleotides line up with TRBD2. This CDR3 is 18 amino acids long. The CDR3 DNA reads TGTGCCTGCAGTCTGAGTAGCGGGGGCCCTTCGGCCACCGGGGAGCTGTTTTTT. Protein: CACSLSSGGPSATGELFF.

The chain employs TRBV18 and TRBJ2-2; D is perhaps TRBD1 (6 bases). Per germline, CDR1 KGHSH and CDR2 LQKENI. Trimming removed 3 bases from V and 3 bases from J, with 14 bases in between. CDR3 length: 16 residues. The CDR3 DNA reads as TGTGCCAGCTCACCTAGGACAGTCACCTACACCGGGGAGCTGTTTTTT. It specifies CASSPRTVTYTGELFF.